This entry lists 16 T cell receptor beta chains sequenced from one sample in a study of CD8 T cells in ankylosing spondylitis. From the 5' RACE reads, TCRdb called clonotypes with MiXCR, one entry per CDR3 protein. The sample contains tens of thousands of distinct CDR3 sequences, about 2.6% of which appear only once. Source material: blood, either unsorted or a sorted T cell fraction (not recorded which). These receptors were obtained from a female donor with ankylosing spondylitis or in good health (not recorded which).

This clonotype has ten or more counts. This rearrangement joins TRBV9 to TRBJ2-2; the D gene is possibly TRBD2 (5 bases). Trimming shortened V by 0 bases and J by 0 bases, and 9 bases separated the two germline ends. The CDR3 loop spans 16 amino acids. The V gene's germline CDR1 is SGDLS and CDR2 YYNGEE. CDR3 in amino acids: CASSVGPSSNTGELFF. CDR3 nucleotides: TGTGCCAGCAGCGTAGGTCCTAGCTCGAACACCGGGGAGCTGTTTTTT.

This clonotype was seen repeatedly, ten times or more. This sequence joins TRBV9 and TRBJ2-5, with D perhaps given as TRBD1 or TRBD2 (6 bases each). CDR1 is SGDLS and CDR2 is YYNGEE in the germline V gene. The CDR3 is 15 residues long. The V gene lost 0 bases and the J gene lost 5 bases, with 14 bases spanning the gap. DNA for the CDR3: TGTGCCAGCAGCGTAGAGGGGGGTTCGTCGGAGACCCAGTACTTC. It specifies CASSVEGGSSETQYF.

This clonotype was seen ten or more times. The genes are TRBV9 and TRBJ2-3; D call uncertain. Germline V CDR1 and CDR2: SGDLS, YYNGEE. This CDR3 region has 15 residues. The ends were cut back, 3 bases at V and 2 bases at J, with 13 bases in the middle. This CDR3 is CASSESPGVTDTQYF. The CDR3 coding sequence is TGTGCCAGCAGCGAGTCCCCCGGCGTCACAGATACGCAGTATTTT.

This clonotype came up many times. The chain carries TRBV9 and TRBJ2-5; D ambiguous. CDR1 and CDR2 (germline): SGDLS, YYNGEE. The CDR3 is 15 residues long. The V end lost 0 bases, the J end lost 0 bases, and 9 bases lay between the germline ends. CDR3 in DNA: TGTGCCAGCAGCGTAGGAGTTGACAACCAAGAGACCCAGTACTTC. The encoded protein is CASSVGVDNQETQYF.

Many counts were recorded for this clonotype. The chain recombines TRBV9 with TRBJ1-2; weak D call: TRBD1 (6 bases). CDR1 is SGDLS, CDR2 YYNGEE, per germline. There are 15 residues in the CDR3. The V end was cut by 2 bases, the J end by 6 bases, with 17 bases between. Written as DNA, the CDR3 is TGTGCCAGCAGCGTCTTCGAGTCCGGGGGGCATGGCTACACCTTC. This codes for CASSVFESGGHGYTF.

This clonotype was found many times. This chain uses TRBV9 with TRBJ2-1; 8 bases map to TRBD2. CDR3 length: 15 amino acids. Trimming removed 0 bases from V and 10 bases from J; junction bases left unmatched: 9. Germline CDR1 and CDR2: SGDLS and YYNGEE. CDR3: CASSVAGSGASEQFF. The DNA of the CDR3 is TGTGCCAGCAGCGTAGCTGGTAGCGGGGCAAGCGAGCAGTTCTTC.

In its sample, this clonotype was seen many times. This chain uses TRBV9 with TRBJ2-3; 11 positions match TRBD2. CDR3 length equals 16 residues. Unmatched junction bases numbered 6, after V lost 1 base and J lost 5 bases. Germline lookup yields CDR1 SGDLS and CDR2 YYNGEE. DNA of the CDR3: TGTGCCAGCAGCGTAAATCCTGGGACTAGCGGAGATACGCAGTATTTT. Its protein is CASSVNPGTSGDTQYF. The full variable domain, rest sourced from reference TRBV9 and TRBJ2-3, is DSGVTQTPKHLITATGQRVTLRCSPRSGDLSVYWYQQSLDQGLQFLIQYYNGEERAKGNILERFSAQQFPDLHSELNLSSLELGDSALYFCASSVNPGTSGDTQYFGPGTRLTVL.

This clonotype appeared many times. The V call is TRBV9, the J call TRBJ2-7, with TRBD1 identical over 9 bases. Germline V gene sequence: CDR1 SGDLS, CDR2 YYNGEE. V trimming: 0 bases; J trimming: 2 bases; junction bases outside the gene matches: 3. The CDR3 contains 15 residues. The CDR3 protein is CASSVDGTGTYEQYF. The CDR3 region has the DNA TGTGCCAGCAGCGTAGATGGGACAGGGACCTACGAGCAGTACTTC.

This clonotype occurred many times. The V call is TRBV9, the J call TRBJ2-1, with D maybe TRBD2 (5 bases). CDR3 length: 13 amino acids. V was trimmed by 3 bases and J by 12 bases, leaving 16 bases between them. CDR1 is SGDLS and CDR2 is YYNGEE in the germline V gene. This CDR3 reads CASSDLASGGQFF. In DNA form, the CDR3 reads TGTGCCAGCAGCGACCTTGCTTCCGGAGGGCAGTTCTTC.

This clonotype was detected many times. This chain connects TRBV9 to TRBJ1-1; D is unresolved. V dropped 2 bases and J dropped 0 bases, with 11 bases sitting between them. The CDR3 sequence is 15 residues long. Germline V gene lookup returns CDR1 SGDLS and CDR2 YYNGEE. CDR3 nucleotides: TGTGCCAGCAGCGTCGAAGGGCAGCTGAACACTGAAGCTTTCTTT. Translating gives CASSVEGQLNTEAFF.

This clonotype was observed many times. The rearrangement joins TRBV9 to TRBJ2-5; 9 bases match TRBD2. CDR1 SGDLS and CDR2 YYNGEE come from the germline V gene. The ends lost 0 bases at V and 4 bases at J; junction bases unmatched: 4. This CDR3 spans 15 amino acids. The CDR3 protein is CASSVAPLAGETQYF. The CDR3 DNA sequence: TGTGCCAGCAGCGTAGCCCCACTAGCGGGAGAGACCCAGTACTTC. Filled out from reference TRBV9 and TRBJ2-5, the complete variable domain reads DSGVTQTPKHLITATGQRVTLRCSPRSGDLSVYWYQQSLDQGLQFLIQYYNGEERAKGNILERFSAQQFPDLHSELNLSSLELGDSALYFCASSVAPLAGETQYFGPGTRLLVL.

This clonotype was picked up many times. The genes are TRBV9 and TRBJ1-3, with 7 bases matching TRBD1. J gave up 4 bases and V 7 bases, and 8 bases lay outside the gene matches. CDR3 size: 14 residues. CDR1 is SGDLS, CDR2 YYNGEE, per germline. The CDR3 coding sequence is TGTGCCAGCGGACCGGACAGGTCCGGAAACACCATATATTTT. This sequence encodes CASGPDRSGNTIYF.

By share, this clonotype ranks as medium-sized. Here the CDR3 reads CASSLNLLFTDTQYF. Here the CDR3 DNA reads TGTGCCAGCAGCTTGAACCTACTATTCACAGATACGCAGTATTTT. V is TRBV9 and J is TRBJ2-3, with no clear D. Trimming left V 4 bases short and J 2 bases short, with 14 bases between. The CDR3 covers 15 residues. Germline V lookup: CDR1 SGDLS, CDR2 YYNGEE.

This clonotype was seen ten or more times. The chain joins TRBV9 to TRBJ2-1; 10 bases are a match to TRBD2. CDR1 is SGDLS and CDR2 is YYNGEE in the germline V gene. This CDR3 comprises 16 residues. V shed 2 bases, J shed 1 base, and the junction held 3 bases outside the gene matches. This chain's CDR3 is CASSVTSGYSYNEQFF. The CDR3 coding sequence is TGTGCCAGCAGCGTGACTAGCGGGTATTCCTACAATGAGCAGTTCTTC.

This clonotype appeared many times. The V and J genes are TRBV9 and TRBJ2-7; 8 positions match TRBD1. CDR3 length: 16 amino acids. The germline V gene encodes CDR1 SGDLS and CDR2 YYNGEE. Trimming cost V 4 bases and J 4 bases; bases outside gene matches: 13. The CDR3 reads CASSPPSGQGDYEQYF. The CDR3 DNA is TGTGCCAGCAGCCCACCTTCCGGACAGGGTGATTACGAGCAGTACTTC.

This clonotype has at least ten counts. The chain uses TRBV9 and TRBJ1-2; D unclear. The CDR3 contains 17 residues. Germline V lookup: CDR1 SGDLS, CDR2 YYNGEE. V was pared by 0 bases and J by 2 bases, with 17 bases between. The CDR3 loop is CASSVAPEVRGNYGYTF. In DNA form, the CDR3 reads TGTGCCAGCAGCGTAGCGCCCGAGGTTAGAGGGAACTATGGCTACACCTTC.